Reported below is one T cell receptor beta chain. Germline V gene data show CDR1 as LGHNA and CDR2 as YNFKEQ. This CDR3 has 14 amino acids. Deletions cut 0 bases from V and 6 bases from J, with 8 bases between. These data come from a study of cytomegalovirus exposure and HLA in healthy donors. In the study overall: Earlier, roughly 120 million unique TCR beta sequences were recovered from around 190 million T cells by an analysis.

PCR was performed using 60 Vbeta and 13 Jbeta primers. Method: immunoSEQ multiplex PCR; TCRdb's copy keeps in-frame clones and lacks some. The table includes approximately 210,000 clones, more than 65% detected once. Donors had nominal health at sampling but likely had unrecorded immune exposures. Sequencing was done on a sample of PBMCs. The gene calls are TRBV4-2 and TRBJ2-2, with no clear D. This clonotype was sampled from a girl aged 10 to 17 in good health and CMV-seropositive. CDR3 residues: CASSQDQAAGELFF. The CDR3, as DNA: TGTGCCAGCAGCCAAGATCAGGCAGCCGGGGAGCTGTTTTTT.